Each of the 9 T cell receptor beta chains below was sequenced from the same sample in a study of blood T cells in healthy people across ages. The use of a sample-barcoded 5' primer and a J-beta primer mix characterized a second PCR of roughly 6 to 11 cycles. TCRdb used MiXCR to reprocess the 5' RACE reads, holding one entry per CDR3 protein. The sample contains about 780,000 distinct CDR3 sequences, approximately 59% of which appear only once. The sample comprised blood. These receptors were taken from a man aged 30 to 45 in good health.

The chain links TRBV4-1 to TRBJ2-1; 7 nucleotides align to TRBD1. Per germline, CDR1 MGHRA and CDR2 YSYEKL. This CDR3 has 15 amino acids. J gave up 2 bases and V 2 bases, and 3 bases lay outside the gene matches. The CDR3, as DNA: TGCGCCAGCAGCCAAACAGGGGTGCCCTACAATGAGCAGTTCTTC. Residues: CASSQTGVPYNEQFF.

The J gene is TRBJ1-1, the V gene TRBV20-1, with 9 bases aligning to TRBD1. Germline V CDR1 and CDR2: DFQATT, SNEGSKA (reference sequence). The CDR3 is made up of 14 amino acids. The J segment lost 6 bases and the V segment lost 6 bases, leaving 11 bases of the junction unmatched. This chain's CDR3 is CSAVRGQGRSEAFF. In DNA, the CDR3 is TGCAGTGCCGTGCGGGGACAGGGTCGGTCTGAAGCTTTCTTT.

This clonotype was observed many times. The gene calls are TRBV15 and TRBJ2-1; 12 bases align to TRBD1. The CDR3 is made up of 19 amino acids. Germline V CDR1 and CDR2: LNHNV, YYDKDF (reference sequence). After removal of 5 bases from V and 0 bases from J, the junction contained 11 bases not matched to a gene. CDR3 loop: CATSGAGQGASTSYNEQFF. CDR3 bases: TGTGCCACCAGCGGCGCGGGACAGGGGGCCTCGACCTCCTACAATGAGCAGTTCTTC.

The genes are TRBV9 and TRBJ2-3; D might be TRBD2 (5 bases). Germline loops: CDR1 SGDLS, CDR2 YYNGEE. The ends were cut back, 3 bases at V and 1 base at J, with 9 bases in the middle. This CDR3 has 14 amino acids. CDR3 DNA sequence: TGTGCCAGCAGCGAACACGGGGGCACAGATACGCAGTATTTT. It translates to CASSEHGGTDTQYF.

The chain is built from TRBV12-3 or TRBV12-4 and TRBJ2-7; weak D call: TRBD1 (5 bases). Trimming stripped 5 bases from V and 0 bases from J, with 17 bases between. The CDR3 consists of 16 residues. The CDR3 coding sequence is TGTGCCAGCAGTGCTTCCCCCCCAGGGCGCTCCTACGAGCAGTACTTC. Its protein product is CASSASPPGRSYEQYF.

This clonotype was counted a few times. The rearrangement joins TRBV20-1 to TRBJ2-1, with unresolved D. V gave up 5 bases and J gave up 5 bases, with 19 bases separating them. The CDR3 is 15 residues long. Germline V gene sequence: CDR1 DFQATT, CDR2 SNEGSKA (reference sequence). The CDR3 nucleotides are TGCAGTGCTTTAACCCCAAATAGCTTCCACAATGAGCAGTTCTTC. Amino acids: CSALTPNSFHNEQFF.

The chain joins TRBV4-3 to TRBJ2-1; the D gene is possibly TRBD2 (5 bases). V lost 4 bases, J lost 10 bases, and 14 bases lay in between. Germline CDR1 reads LGHNA; CDR2 reads YSLEER. CDR3 size: 13 residues. The CDR3 region has the DNA TGCGCCAGCAGCCGAGGGTTGGACGACGAGCAGTTCTTC. This codes for CASSRGLDDEQFF.

This clonotype was seen more than once but under ten times. J is TRBJ2-4 and V is TRBV7-2; no reliable D call. V was pared by 5 bases and J by 9 bases, with 17 bases between. Per the germline V gene, CDR1 is SGHTA and CDR2 is FQGNSA. The CDR3 is made up of 14 amino acids. As DNA, the CDR3 is TGTGCCAGCAGCCCCCCACCCGGTTTGGGCATTCAGTACTTC. This codes for CASSPPPGLGIQYF.

The table lists this clonotype with a few counts. The rearrangement links TRBV27 to TRBJ2-7; no firm D call. Germline assignment: CDR1 MNHEY and CDR2 SMNVEV (reference sequence). The V gene lost 5 bases and the J gene lost 0 bases, with 8 bases spanning the gap. CDR3 size: 13 residues. The CDR3 here is CASSEKVSYEQYF. Written as DNA, the CDR3 is TGTGCCAGCAGTGAAAAGGTCTCCTACGAGCAGTACTTC.